Below, 28 T cell receptor beta chains from the same sample are listed, as sequenced in a study of cytomegalovirus exposure and HLA in healthy donors. 60 Vbeta and 13 Jbeta primers were used in PCR. Produced via immunoSEQ multiplex PCR; TCRdb's table is partial and in-frame only. The listing contains under 95,000 clones. The sequencing sample was made of PBMCs. The origin of the receptors is a female donor in good health and CMV-seropositive.

The rearrangement uses TRBV27 and TRBJ2-4; TRBD1 matches at 10 bases. The CDR3 has 17 amino acids. The V segment lost 6 bases and the J segment 8 bases; nucleotides outside the gene matches: 16. Germline values: CDR1 MNHEY, CDR2 SMNVEV (reference sequence). The CDR3 region is CASRPNPGQGLRDIQYF. The CDR3 region has the DNA TGTGCCAGCAGGCCGAATCCGGGACAGGGGTTACGGGACATTCAGTACTTC.

This chain joins TRBV28 and TRBJ1-3, with D possibly matching TRBD1 (6 bases). Trimming left V 4 bases short and J 4 bases short, with 11 bases between. This CDR3 spans 14 amino acids. Germline V lookup: CDR1 MDHEN, CDR2 SYDVKM. CDR3 nucleotides: TGTGCCAGCAGTTCCGGGACAACCGGAAACACCATATATTTT. This gives the protein CASSSGTTGNTIYF.

The chain joins TRBV18 to TRBJ2-7; TRBD2 aligns across 13 bases. The CDR3 runs to 16 residues. Germline V gene lookup returns CDR1 KGHSH and CDR2 LQKENI. Trimming cost V 4 bases and J 4 bases; bases outside gene matches: 7. The CDR3 is CASSRIGLAGVYEQYF. CDR3 nucleotide sequence: TGTGCCAGCTCACGAATAGGACTAGCGGGAGTTTACGAGCAGTACTTC.

The chain couples TRBV7-2 to TRBJ2-5; 10 bases line up with TRBD2. This CDR3 has 15 amino acids. The trim removed 2 bases at V and 1 base at J, leaving 1 base unmatched. Germline values: CDR1 SGHTA, CDR2 FQGNSA. The CDR3: CASSLQRGGQETQYF. CDR3 bases: TGTGCCAGCAGCTTACAGCGGGGGGGCCAAGAGACCCAGTACTTC.

The chain carries TRBV6-5 and TRBJ2-7; 7 nucleotides line up with TRBD1. Per germline, CDR1 MNHEY and CDR2 SVGAGI. This CDR3 is 13 amino acids long. The junction had 6 bases not matched to a gene; V was cut back by 6 bases and J by 4 bases. The CDR3 coding sequence is TGTGCCAGCAGCAGGGACAGCTTGTACGAGCAGTACTTC. This codes for CASSRDSLYEQYF.

J is TRBJ2-2 and V is TRBV28, with D possibly matching TRBD1 (5 bases). Trimming pared 7 bases from V and 2 bases from J, leaving 14 bases between. The CDR3 has 15 amino acids. In germline, CDR1 is MDHEN, CDR2 SYDVKM. CDR3: CASTWGSSNTGELFF. The CDR3, as DNA: TGTGCCAGCACCTGGGGCAGCTCCAACACCGGGGAGCTGTTTTTT. Full variable domain (remainder filled in from reference TRBV28 and TRBJ2-2): DVKVTQSSRYLVKRTGEKVFLECVQDMDHENMFWYRQDPGLGLRLIYFSYDVKMKEKGDIPEGYSVSREKKERFSLILESASTNQTSMYLCASTWGSSNTGELFFGEGSRLTVL.

The chain combines TRBV11-1 with TRBJ2-7, with 10 bases identical to TRBD2. The CDR3 extends over 15 amino acids. V lost 2 bases to trimming and J lost 0 bases; unmatched junction nucleotides: 1. In germline, CDR1 is SGHAT, CDR2 FQDESV (reference sequence). The chain's CDR3 is CASSLPSGGSYEQYF. In DNA, the CDR3 is TGTGCCAGCAGCTTACCTAGCGGGGGCTCCTACGAGCAGTACTTC.

The chain couples TRBV13 to TRBJ1-2; possible D gene TRBD1, 6 bases. This CDR3 is built from 17 residues. The germline CDR1 and CDR2 sequences are PRHDT and FYEKMQ (reference sequence). The V and J ends lost 4 bases and 3 bases respectively, with 21 bases between them. The CDR3: CASSYLRDKESDYGYTF. The DNA for the CDR3 is TGTGCCAGCAGCTACCTCCGGGACAAGGAATCGGACTATGGCTACACCTTC.

Turning to this clone: The junction differs from germline at one of its ends, possibly a read error. CDR3 in amino acids: CAGSRRGAYEQYF. The CDR3 nucleotides are TGTGCCGGCAGCCGTCGGGGGGCCTACGAGCAGTACTTC. The chain uses TRBV4-2 and TRBJ2-7; 7 positions match TRBD2. The germline V gene encodes CDR1 LGHNA and CDR2 YNFKEQ. The CDR3 is made up of 13 amino acids.

The rearrangement joins TRBV29-1 to TRBJ2-2; D possibly corresponds to TRBD2 (5 bases). Trimming left V 4 bases short and J 6 bases short, with 9 bases between. There are 12 residues in the CDR3. In germline, CDR1 is SQVTM, CDR2 ANQGSEA. CDR3 DNA sequence: TGCAGCGTTGGTCCGCGGGCCGGGGAGCTGTTTTTT. Amino acids: CSVGPRAGELFF.

CDR3 amino acids: CASSFPGQGEEKLFF. The CDR3 DNA is TGTGCCAGCAGTTTCCCGGGACAGGGCGAGGAAAAACTGTTTTTT. The chain combines TRBV28 with TRBJ1-4; 9 nucleotides agree with TRBD1. Germline V gene lookup returns CDR1 MDHEN and CDR2 SYDVKM. This CDR3 spans 15 amino acids. After removal of 3 bases from V and 8 bases from J, the junction contained 7 bases not matched to a gene.

The J gene is TRBJ1-5, the V gene TRBV15; 12 bases align to TRBD1. The CDR3 is made up of 17 amino acids. Germline V lookup: CDR1 LNHNV, CDR2 YYDKDF (reference sequence). V was clipped by 0 bases and J by 5 bases; unmatched bases: 5. The CDR3 coding sequence is TGTGCCACCAGCAGAGAAACCGGGACAGGGGGCGATCAGCCCCAGCATTTT. Translating gives CATSRETGTGGDQPQHF.

Comments on this clone: This specimen includes other DNA sequences encoding the same CDR3. V usage is TRBV6-5 and J usage is TRBJ2-7, with a possible D match to TRBD1 (5 bases). V gave up 6 bases and J gave up 2 bases, with 14 bases separating them. The germline CDR1 and CDR2 sequences are MNHEY and SVGAGI. CDR3 length: 14 residues. The CDR3 sequence: CASSPGQGAYEQYF. Written as DNA, the CDR3 is TGTGCCAGCAGCCCAGGGCAGGGCGCCTACGAGCAGTACTTC.

The V call is TRBV29-1, the J call TRBJ1-5; D is unresolved. Trimming took 7 bases from V and 2 from J, leaving 15 bases between them. The CDR3 covers 14 residues. CDR1 and CDR2 from the germline V gene are SQVTM and ANQGSEA. CDR3 amino acids: CSAASTVGNQPQHF. In DNA form, the CDR3 reads TGCAGCGCTGCCTCGACTGTGGGCAATCAGCCCCAGCATTTT. Supplemented by reference TRBV29-1 and TRBJ1-5, the full variable domain reads SAVISQKPSRDICQRGTSLTIQCQVDSQVTMMFWYRQQPGQSLTLIATANQGSEATYESGFVIDKFPISRPNLTFSTLTVSNMSPEDSSIYLCSAASTVGNQPQHFGDGTRLSIL.

This chain uses TRBV5-1 with TRBJ2-5; 7 nucleotides match TRBD2. From germline, CDR1 is SGHRS and CDR2 YFSETQ. The length of the CDR3 is 14 residues. J was trimmed by 7 bases and V by 4 bases; bases with no gene match: 10. The CDR3 spells CASSPRIGEGTQYF. CDR3 DNA sequence: TGCGCCAGCAGCCCCAGAATTGGGGAGGGGACCCAGTACTTC.

The V gene is TRBV29-1, the J gene TRBJ2-2; TRBD1 matches at 12 bases. Looked up from germline, CDR1 is SQVTM and CDR2 is ANQGSEA. CDR3 length equals 16 residues. V was pared by 4 bases and J by 7 bases, with 10 bases of the junction left unmatched. This CDR3 reads CSVVEGGTGGFGELFF. CDR3 bases: TGCAGCGTTGTAGAGGGGGGGACAGGGGGCTTCGGGGAGCTGTTTTTT.

The chain employs TRBV4-3 and TRBJ2-5; TRBD1 agrees at 8 bases. Unmatched junction bases numbered 4, after V lost 5 bases and J lost 5 bases. The CDR3 has 13 residues. Looked up from germline, CDR1 is LGHNA and CDR2 is YSLEER. The CDR3 loop reads CASSRQGTETQYF. Written as DNA, the CDR3 is TGCGCCAGCAGCAGACAGGGGACCGAGACCCAGTACTTC.

The rearrangement links TRBV5-8 to TRBJ2-7, with unresolved D. The CDR3 spans 15 residues. Trimming removed 1 base at V and 5 bases at J, with 16 bases between. CDR1 is SGHTS, CDR2 YDEGEE, per germline. This chain's CDR3 is CASSLYLGPSNEQYF. Written as DNA, the CDR3 is TGTGCCAGCAGCTTGTACCTGGGCCCCAGCAACGAGCAGTACTTC.

The chain uses TRBV18 and TRBJ2-1; no clear D gene. V lost 3 bases to trimming and J lost 4 bases, with 7 bases between them. Germline lookup yields CDR1 KGHSH and CDR2 LQKENI. The CDR3 length is 13 residues. Here the CDR3 reads CASSPAAYNEQFF. As DNA, the CDR3 is TGTGCCAGCTCACCCGCGGCTTACAATGAGCAGTTCTTC.

CDR3 sequence (DNA): TGTGCCAGTAGCCCGGGACAGGGGGGGACTGAAGCTTTCTTT. Translation gives CASSPGQGGTEAFF. This chain links TRBV19 with TRBJ1-1; TRBD1 matches at 11 bases. V was pared by 6 bases and J by 5 bases, with 5 bases of the junction left unmatched. The CDR3 covers 14 residues. The germline CDR1 and CDR2 sequences are LNHDA and SQIVND (reference sequence).

The chain uses TRBV11-3 and TRBJ1-1, with 9 bases fitting TRBD1. This CDR3 contains 15 residues. Trimming cost V 5 bases and J 3 bases; bases outside gene matches: 7. Germline V CDR1 and CDR2: SGHNT, YENEEA. CDR3 in DNA: TGTGCCAGCAGCCCATGGACAGGGGAGGACACTGAAGCTTTCTTT. It codes for CASSPWTGEDTEAFF. The whole variable domain, remainder taken from reference TRBV11-3 and TRBJ1-1, is EAGVVQSPRYKIIEKKQPVAFWCNPISGHNTLYWYLQNLGQGPELLIRYENEEAVDDSQLPKDRFSAERLKGVDSTLKIQPAELGDSAVYLCASSPWTGEDTEAFFGQGTRLTVV.

The chain has TRBV18 and TRBJ1-1; no firm D call. With 2 bases removed from V and 1 base from J, the gap between germline ends came to 8 bases. Germline CDR1 is KGHSH and CDR2 is LQKENI. There are 14 residues in the CDR3. The CDR3 DNA reads TGTGCCAGCTCACCATCGGTGAGGAACACTGAAGCTTTCTTT. It specifies CASSPSVRNTEAFF.

The chain recombines TRBV29-1 with TRBJ1-5; D is undetermined. CDR1 is SQVTM, CDR2 ANQGSEA, per germline. The CDR3 length is 11 residues. V lost 7 bases, J lost 5 bases, and 9 bases lay in between. The DNA of the CDR3 is TGCAGCGCTACCGCCGATCAGCCCCAGCATTTT. This encodes CSATADQPQHF.

The V and J genes are TRBV7-2 and TRBJ1-1; possibly TRBD1 for D (6 bases). Trimming shortened V by 5 bases and J by 4 bases, and 17 bases separated the two germline ends. This CDR3 comprises 15 residues. Germline V gives CDR1 SGHTA, CDR2 FQGNSA. DNA for the CDR3: TGTGCCAGCAGCCCAGGCGGGGGGCCGGGCACTGAAGCTTTCTTT. Protein sequence: CASSPGGGPGTEAFF.

The chain uses TRBV18 and TRBJ1-5, with D hard to call. Germline values: CDR1 KGHSH, CDR2 LQKENI. Trimming shortened V by 3 bases and J by 2 bases, and 17 bases separated the two germline ends. There are 17 residues in the CDR3. The CDR3 DNA is TGTGCCAGCTCACCGTCTGGAGGGTTTTTCGGCAATCAGCCCCAGCATTTT. Its translation is CASSPSGGFFGNQPQHF.

The chain has TRBV2 and TRBJ2-7; D is uncertain. The V and J ends lost 6 bases and 3 bases respectively, with 12 bases between them. Per the germline V gene, CDR1 is SNHLY and CDR2 is FYNNEI. This CDR3 region has 13 residues. CDR3 amino acids: CASSHTESYEQYF. The CDR3 nucleotides are TGTGCCAGCAGCCACACCGAAAGCTACGAGCAGTACTTC.

V and J are TRBV11-2 and TRBJ1-1; possible D gene TRBD1, 5 bases. Germline V gene data show CDR1 as SGHAT and CDR2 as FQNNGV. The V end was cut by 3 bases, the J end by 7 bases, with 9 bases between. The CDR3 has 12 residues. In DNA form, the CDR3 reads TGTGCCAGCAGCTTCAACGGGGGTGAAGCTTTCTTT. It yields the protein CASSFNGGEAFF.

The V call is TRBV5-4, the J call TRBJ2-2; 7 positions match TRBD1. J was trimmed by 3 bases and V by 4 bases; bases with no gene match: 6. Per the germline V gene, CDR1 is SGHNT and CDR2 is YYREEE (reference sequence). This CDR3 comprises 15 residues. CDR3 region: CASSRVGGDTGELFF. The CDR3 DNA reads as TGTGCCAGCAGCCGTGTAGGGGGCGACACCGGGGAGCTGTTTTTT.